This entry concerns a single T cell receptor beta chain. This specimen belongs to a study of blood T cell repertoires in COVID-19. Study-wide context: Acute-phase and convalescent COVID-19 samples originated in the United States, Italy and Spain. T cells, B-cell-depleted T cells, or PBMCs provided the cDNA or gDNA that served as material.

This table comes from immunoSEQ multiplex PCR, and its TCRdb copy is limited to in-frame clones, with some not included. This table holds 90,000 to 100,000 clones, roughly four fifths found once. V was clipped by 9 bases and J by 4 bases, with 19 bases between them. CDR3 length: 15 amino acids. Germline V CDR1 and CDR2: LNHDA, SQIVND (reference sequence). The chain carries TRBV19 and TRBJ1-3; D not certain. Specimen: peripheral blood. The receptor comes from a man in his sixties or seventies with acute or convalescent COVID-19. The CDR3 sequence is CASNRAGNSGNTIYF. The CDR3 coding sequence is TGTGCCAGCAACCGGGCGGGGAATTCCGGAAACACCATATATTTT.